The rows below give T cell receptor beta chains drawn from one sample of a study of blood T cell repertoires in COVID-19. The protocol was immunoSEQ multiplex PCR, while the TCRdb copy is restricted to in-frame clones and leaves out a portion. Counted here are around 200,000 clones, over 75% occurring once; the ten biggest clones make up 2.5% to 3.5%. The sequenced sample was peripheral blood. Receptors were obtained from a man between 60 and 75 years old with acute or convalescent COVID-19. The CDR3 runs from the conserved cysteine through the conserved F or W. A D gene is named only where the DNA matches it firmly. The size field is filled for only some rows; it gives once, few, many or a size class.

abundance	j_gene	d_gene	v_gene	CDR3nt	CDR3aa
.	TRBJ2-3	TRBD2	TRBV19	TGTGCCAGTAGTATTCTCCGGGGTAGCGGGAGGTATGATACGCAGTATTTT	CASSILRGSGRYDTQYF
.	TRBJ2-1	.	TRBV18	TGTGCCAGCTCACTTCGACTAGAAAGCGATGAGCAGTTCTTC	CASSLRLESDEQFF
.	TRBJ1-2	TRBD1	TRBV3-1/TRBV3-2	TGTGCCAGCACCCGACAGGGGGCAAACTATGGCTACACCTTC	CASTRQGANYGYTF
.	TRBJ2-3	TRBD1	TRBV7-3	TGTGCCAGCAGCTCGGGACAGGGGGAGGGTGGTACGCAGTATTTT	CASSSGQGEGGTQYF
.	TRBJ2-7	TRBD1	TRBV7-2	TGTGCCAGCAGCTTAGACAGGGGCGCTCGAGAGCAGTACTTC	CASSLDRGAREQYF
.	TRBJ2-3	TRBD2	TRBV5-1	TGCGCCACGTCGCGGCGGGAGGGTACAGATACGCAGTATTTT	CATSRREGTDTQYF
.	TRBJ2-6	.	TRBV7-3	TGTGCCAGCAGTTCACTCCCCATGAACTCTGGGGCCAACGTCCTGACTTTC	CASSSLPMNSGANVLTF
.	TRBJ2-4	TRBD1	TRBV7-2	TGTGCCAGCAGCCGGGACAGGGGGCTCGGGAACATTCAGTACTTC	CASSRDRGLGNIQYF
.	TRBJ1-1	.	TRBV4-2	TGTGCCAGCAGCCAAGATCTAAGTTTCGGTGAAGCTTTCTTT	CASSQDLSFGEAFF
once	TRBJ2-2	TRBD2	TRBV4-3	TGCGCCAGCAGCCACAAAAGGCCGGGACTAGCCTTGACTATTCGCCCCGGGGAGCTGTTTTTT	CASSHKRPGLALTIRPGELFF
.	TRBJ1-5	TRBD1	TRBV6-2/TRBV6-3	TGTGCCAGCAGTTCCGGGACAGGGGGCCTCCAGCCCCAGCATTTT	CASSSGTGGLQPQHF
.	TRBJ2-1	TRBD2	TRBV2	TGTGCCGGCGGGACTAGCGGGAGGGGCCGCAATGAGCAGTTCTTC	CAGGTSGRGRNEQFF
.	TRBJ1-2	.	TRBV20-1	TGCAGTGCTAGTGTGGCAGTGACTAACTATGGCTACACCTTC	CSASVAVTNYGYTF
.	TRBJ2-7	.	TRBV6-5	TGTGCCAGCAGACGGGGGGCAGGGGTTGGCTACGAGCAGTACTTC	CASRRGAGVGYEQYF
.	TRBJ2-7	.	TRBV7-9	TGTGCCAGCAGCCCGCGGGTGGGGGGATACGAGCAGTACTTC	CASSPRVGGYEQYF
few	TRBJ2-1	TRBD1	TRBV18	TGTGCCAGCTCACCCACAGGGGGAGGCTACAATGAGCAGTTCTTC	CASSPTGGGYNEQFF
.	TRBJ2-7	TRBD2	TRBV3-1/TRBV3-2	TGTGCCAGCAGCCAATTGGGAGGGAGGGTGTCCTACGAGCAGTACTTC	CASSQLGGRVSYEQYF
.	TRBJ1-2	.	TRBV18	TGTGCCAGCTCACCTATGGACACCTATGGCTACACCTTC	CASSPMDTYGYTF
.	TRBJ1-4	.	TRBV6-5	TGTGCCAGCAGTTCTTTGGCGGGGAAGGAAAAACTGTTTTTT	CASSSLAGKEKLFF
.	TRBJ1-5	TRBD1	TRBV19	TGTGCCAGCCGGGGACAGATCAATCAGCCCCAGCATTTT	CASRGQINQPQHF
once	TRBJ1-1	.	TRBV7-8	TGTGCCAGCAGCTTAACGGGGGTCGGGAACACTGAAGCTTTCTTT	CASSLTGVGNTEAFF
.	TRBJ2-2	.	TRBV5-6	TGTGCCAGCAGCCTTATCCCCCGGGGCACCGGGGAGCTGTTTTTT	CASSLIPRGTGELFF
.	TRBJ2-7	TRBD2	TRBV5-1	TGCGCCAGCAGCTTGGCCCCTTTCGGCGGGAGGTACGAGCAGTACTTC	CASSLAPFGGRYEQYF
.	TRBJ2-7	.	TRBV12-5	TGTGCTAGTGGTCTAACCTACGAGCAGTACTTC	CASGLTYEQYF
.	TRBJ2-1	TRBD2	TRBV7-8	TGTGCCAGCAGCCGAGTAGCGGGAGCCTCCTACAATGAGCAGTTCTTC	CASSRVAGASYNEQFF